Presented here are 23 T cell receptor beta chains from one specimen sequenced in a study of shared clonotypes between healthy human individuals. Generated by immunoSEQ multiplex PCR, the TCRdb table keeps only in-frame clones and is missing some. The table records a few million clones, 85% to 95% of them present only once. The sequenced material came from naive CD4+ T cells from PBMCs. Subset specified: CD45RA+ positively selected. Source of these receptors: a man younger than 30 in good health. Some clones in this sample may be carry-over from other donors' samples.

V is TRBV7-3 and J is TRBJ2-5, with D hard to call. The V end lost 9 bases, the J end lost 5 bases, and 16 bases lay between the germline ends. The CDR3 is made up of 13 amino acids. Germline V lookup: CDR1 SGHTA, CDR2 FQGTGA. The CDR3 nucleotides read TGTGCCAGTTCCCCGGCTGTGGGGGAGACCCAGTACTTC. It is translated as CASSPAVGETQYF.

Of note for this clone: This sample includes further DNA sequences coding for the same CDR3. The gene calls are TRBV28 and TRBJ2-1; D is possibly TRBD2 (6 bases). With 4 bases removed from V and 4 bases from J, the gap between germline ends came to 11 bases. CDR1 MDHEN and CDR2 SYDVKM come from the germline V gene. The CDR3 runs 14 residues. The CDR3 reads CASSSGTLYNEQFF. In DNA form, the CDR3 reads TGTGCCAGCAGTTCCGGGACTTTATACAATGAGCAGTTCTTC.

The CDR3 loop reads CASSLLLGNTEAFF. In DNA form, the CDR3 reads TGTGCCAGCAGTTTATTATTGGGGAACACTGAAGCTTTCTTT. This chain links TRBV27 with TRBJ1-1; no definite D call. This CDR3 contains 14 residues. Between the trimmed V and J ends, which lost 1 base and 1 base, there was a span of 7 bases. From germline, CDR1 is MNHEY and CDR2 SMNVEV (reference sequence).

Turning to this clone: The identical CDR3 is also encoded by other nucleotide sequences in the sample. The V and J genes are TRBV5-1 and TRBJ2-2; 7 bases are shared with TRBD1. The CDR3 sequence is 16 residues long. After removal of 4 bases from V and 0 bases from J, the junction contained 6 bases not matched to a gene. CDR1 SGHRS and CDR2 YFSETQ come from the germline V gene. The CDR3 protein is CASSPPGTANTGELFF. Written as DNA, the CDR3 is TGCGCCAGCAGCCCACCCGGGACAGCGAACACCGGGGAGCTGTTTTTT.

The gene calls are TRBV28 and TRBJ1-5; TRBD1 is a possible D gene (5 bases). V gave up 5 bases and J gave up 5 bases, with 19 bases separating them. Germline CDR1 MDHEN, CDR2 SYDVKM. There are 16 residues in the CDR3. The CDR3 here is CASSLQATGGDQPQHF. CDR3 sequence (DNA): TGTGCCAGCAGTCTTCAGGCCACAGGTGGCGATCAGCCCCAGCATTTT.

This clone was observed once. The chain links TRBV5-1 to TRBJ2-7; TRBD1 might be the D (6 bases). Between the trimmed V and J ends, which lost 4 bases and 3 bases, there was a span of 20 bases. The CDR3 is 16 residues long. Germline V lookup: CDR1 SGHRS, CDR2 YFSETQ. This CDR3 reads CASSEGTERGIYEQYF. The CDR3 DNA follows: TGCGCCAGCAGCGAGGGGACGGAGAGGGGGATCTACGAGCAGTACTTC.

This chain connects TRBV30 to TRBJ1-2; no clear D gene. Trimming left V 0 bases short and J 3 bases short, with 14 bases between. CDR1 is GTSNPN, CDR2 SVGIG, per germline (reference sequence). The CDR3 runs to 15 residues. The CDR3, as DNA: TGTGCCTGGAGTGTAGATGGGCGCCATTACTATGGCTACACCTTC. This sequence encodes CAWSVDGRHYYGYTF.

This rearrangement joins TRBV28 to TRBJ1-2; no firm D call. Per the germline V gene, CDR1 is MDHEN and CDR2 is SYDVKM. Between the trimmed V and J ends, which lost 1 base and 3 bases, there was a span of 21 bases. The CDR3 runs 18 residues. The CDR3 protein is CASSLYLGLTETDYGYTF. For the CDR3, the DNA is TGTGCCAGCAGTTTATACTTAGGGTTAACGGAAACGGACTATGGCTACACCTTC.

V and J are TRBV5-1 and TRBJ1-4; D is possibly TRBD1 (5 bases). V was pared by 3 bases and J by 4 bases, with 16 bases between. Germline-derived CDR1 and CDR2 are SGHRS and YFSETQ. This CDR3 is built from 16 residues. The CDR3 region is CASSSSGRQINEKLFF. The CDR3 nucleotides are TGCGCCAGCAGCTCGTCGGGACGCCAGATTAATGAAAAACTGTTTTTT.

V usage is TRBV7-2 and J usage is TRBJ1-5, with D perhaps TRBD1 (5 bases). V lost 5 bases to trimming and J lost 7 bases, with 15 bases between them. The CDR3 has 14 residues. CDR1 is SGHTA and CDR2 is FQGNSA in the germline V gene. CDR3 loop: CASSPGAGVQPQHF. The DNA of the CDR3 is TGTGCCAGCAGCCCTGGGGCGGGCGTCCAGCCCCAGCATTTT.

Notes on this clone: Other DNA sequences from this sample encode an identical CDR3 as well. J is TRBJ1-5 and V is TRBV28, with D possibly being TRBD1 (6 bases). V was cut by 7 bases and J by 3 bases, with 7 bases left in between. The CDR3 length is 12 residues. CDR1 is MDHEN and CDR2 is SYDVKM in the germline V gene. For the CDR3, the DNA is TGTGCCAGCACAGGGGTCAATCAGCCCCAGCATTTT. Protein: CASTGVNQPQHF.

The chain uses TRBV4-1 and TRBJ1-2; maybe TRBD1 (5 bases). Trimming took 2 bases from V and 2 from J, leaving 12 bases between them. Germline V gene sequence: CDR1 MGHRA, CDR2 YSYEKL. This CDR3 has 15 residues. The CDR3 region has the DNA TGCGCCAGCAGCCAAACCGCAGGGAGAAACTATGGCTACACCTTC. Protein sequence: CASSQTAGRNYGYTF.

V and J are TRBV2 and TRBJ2-7; maybe TRBD2 (5 bases). V lost 6 bases and J lost 6, with 15 bases in between. This CDR3 contains 13 residues. Germline V lookup: CDR1 SNHLY, CDR2 FYNNEI. CDR3 amino acids: CASRWSGNREQYF. DNA for the CDR3: TGTGCCAGCAGATGGTCGGGGAACCGCGAGCAGTACTTC.

With respect to this clone: This specimen includes other DNA sequences encoding the same CDR3. The chain combines TRBV29-1 with TRBJ1-1, with D maybe TRBD1 (5 bases). The CDR3 is 13 residues long. Trimming took 6 bases from V and 0 from J, leaving 11 bases between them. Germline V lookup: CDR1 SQVTM, CDR2 ANQGSEA. The CDR3 DNA reads TGCAGCGTACGGGGACGGATGAACACTGAAGCTTTCTTT. Translated, it gives CSVRGRMNTEAFF.

This chain links TRBV7-3 with TRBJ2-1; the D is unclear. Germline assignment: CDR1 SGHTA and CDR2 FQGTGA. The CDR3 length is 15 residues. Trimming shortened V by 3 bases and J by 10 bases, and 19 bases separated the two germline ends. The CDR3, as DNA: TGTGCCAGCAGCTTGAGTAGGCTATCCCACGGAGAGCAGTTCTTC. Residues: CASSLSRLSHGEQFF.

This clone appeared a single time. The chain recombines TRBV6-5 with TRBJ2-7, with D uncertain. V was pared by 6 bases and J by 5 bases, with 11 bases between. This CDR3 is 12 amino acids long. The germline gives CDR1 MNHEY, CDR2 SVGAGI. CDR3 protein: CASRRRENEQYF. The CDR3 region has the DNA TGTGCCAGCAGGAGGCGAGAGAACGAGCAGTACTTC.

This chain connects TRBV7-3 to TRBJ2-1; maybe TRBD1 (6 bases). Trimming shortened V by 5 bases and J by 8 bases, and 13 bases separated the two germline ends. The germline gives CDR1 SGHTA, CDR2 FQGTGA. CDR3 length equals 13 residues. CDR3 nucleotide sequence: TGTGCCAGCAGCCCCCAGGGGTCGGATGAGCAGTTCTTC. Its translation: CASSPQGSDEQFF.

On this clone itself: The same CDR3 arises from other DNA sequences in this sample as well. The CDR3 nucleotides read TGCGCCAGCAGTTGGGACAGGGTGAACACTGAAGCTTTCTTT. It translates to CASSWDRVNTEAFF. The chain joins TRBV5-1 to TRBJ1-1; 9 bases map to TRBD1. From germline, CDR1 is SGHRS and CDR2 YFSETQ. This CDR3 contains 14 residues. J lost 0 bases, V lost 5 bases, and 2 bases had no gene match.

The chain employs TRBV5-1 and TRBJ1-3; 7 bases are shared with TRBD1. The CDR3 is made up of 14 amino acids. Germline CDR1 reads SGHRS; CDR2 reads YFSETQ. Unmatched junction bases numbered 3, after V lost 4 bases and J lost 2 bases. CDR3: CASSNQGAGNTIYF. The CDR3 DNA follows: TGCGCCAGCAGCAACCAGGGGGCTGGAAACACCATATATTTT. The full variable domain, in which reference TRBV5-1 and TRBJ1-3 provide the parts outside the CDR3, is KAGVTQTPRYLIKTRGQQVTLSCSPISGHRSVSWYQQTPGQGLQFLFEYFSETQRNKGNFPGRFSGRQFSNSRSEMNVSTLELGDSALYLCASSNQGAGNTIYFGEGSWLTVV.

The chain joins TRBV7-9 to TRBJ2-1; D possibly uses TRBD1 or TRBD2 (5 bases each). CDR3 length: 16 residues. Trimming took off 4 bases at V and 6 bases at J, with 19 bases between the two ends. The germline CDR1 and CDR2 sequences are SEHNR and FQNEAQ (reference sequence). This chain's CDR3 is CASSSEPGTEGNEQFF. The CDR3 bases are TGTGCCAGCAGCTCTGAGCCCGGGACGGAAGGCAATGAGCAGTTCTTC.

In DNA form, the CDR3 reads TGCACCAGCAGCCAAGATGGGACTAGCGGGAGAGCCGCCTACGAGCAGTACTTC. It encodes CTSSQDGTSGRAAYEQYF. The chain combines TRBV1 with TRBJ2-7; the table's D call TRBD2 went unverified against the DNA. TRBV1 corresponds to a pseudogene. This CDR3 comprises 18 residues.

This chain joins TRBV4-1 and TRBJ1-4, with D maybe TRBD1 (6 bases). Trimming took 5 bases from V and 4 from J, leaving 17 bases between them. This CDR3 has 16 residues. Germline CDR1 and CDR2: MGHRA and YSYEKL. The CDR3 sequence is CASSFRSGAFNEKLFF. The CDR3 bases are TGCGCCAGCAGCTTCCGGTCGGGGGCCTTTAATGAAAAACTGTTTTTT.

This chain connects TRBV9 to TRBJ2-7, with no clear D. Trimming took 4 bases from V and 2 from J, leaving 7 bases between them. Germline CDR1 and CDR2: SGDLS and YYNGEE. The CDR3 extends over 12 amino acids. The DNA of the CDR3 is TGTGCCAGCAGCCCTGGGCCCTACGAGCAGTACTTC. Protein product: CASSPGPYEQYF.